Listed below are T cell receptor beta chains from one sample, sequenced in a study of cytomegalovirus exposure and HLA in healthy donors. Using immunoSEQ multiplex PCR, the repertoire was profiled, and TCRdb retains in-frame clones only, with some absent. The sample yields roughly 60,000 clones, roughly 77% seen once. The sample was PBMCs. All receptors come from a woman between 25 and 40 years old in good health and CMV-seronegative. The CDR3 runs from the conserved cysteine through the conserved F or W. Each record gives: D gene, V gene, clone size, J gene, CDR3 DNA, CDR3 protein. A D gene is named only where the DNA matches it firmly. Not every row has a clone size; where given, it reads once, few, many or a size class.

D: -
V: TRBV7-9
size: -
J: TRBJ2-5
DNA: TGTGCCAGCAGCTCGAGAACAGGGGGGGGAGAGACCCAGTACTTC
CDR3: CASSSRTGGGETQYF

D: -
V: TRBV11-2
size: -
J: TRBJ1-1
DNA: TGTGCCAGCAGCTGGGGAGGGGAGAAGGGAGCTTTCTTT
CDR3: CASSWGGEKGAFF

D: -
V: TRBV7-3
size: -
J: TRBJ2-2
DNA: TGTGCCAGCCGCGGGGAAGCGAACACCGGGGAGCTGTTTTTT
CDR3: CASRGEANTGELFF

D: TRBD1
V: TRBV25-1
size: -
J: TRBJ2-7
DNA: TGTGCCAGCAGTCCCCCCGGCCGACAGGGGCCCTCCTACGAGCAGTACTTC
CDR3: CASSPPGRQGPSYEQYF

D: TRBD1
V: TRBV6-5
size: -
J: TRBJ2-3
DNA: TGTGCCAGCAGTTACTCGACAGGGGTCACAGATACGCAGTATTTT
CDR3: CASSYSTGVTDTQYF

D: -
V: TRBV6-6
size: few
J: TRBJ1-2
DNA: TGTGCCAGCAGTGTCACGACAGGAGACTATGGCTACACCTTC
CDR3: CASSVTTGDYGYTF

D: TRBD2
V: TRBV19
size: -
J: TRBJ2-7
DNA: TGTGCCAGTAGTATTGACGGGAGGCGGTACGAGCAGTACTTC
CDR3: CASSIDGRRYEQYF

D: TRBD2
V: TRBV19
size: -
J: TRBJ2-1
DNA: TGTGCCAGTAGTCCCGGGGGTAGCGGGAGCAATGAGCAGTTCTTC
CDR3: CASSPGGSGSNEQFF

D: TRBD1
V: TRBV5-1
size: few
J: TRBJ2-1
DNA: TGCGCCAGCAGCTTGCGCAGAGCTTCGGGACAGGGGGCCGACGGTGAGCAGTTCTTC
CDR3: CASSLRRASGQGADGEQFF

D: TRBD2
V: TRBV11-2
size: -
J: TRBJ2-1
DNA: TGTGCCAGCAGCTTCTTCGTAGTTAGCGGACTAGAGGATGAGCAGTTCTTC
CDR3: CASSFFVVSGLEDEQFF

D: -
V: TRBV7-8
size: -
J: TRBJ1-4
DNA: TGTGCCAGCAGCTTAGTTACAGGGAATGAAAAACTGTTTTTT
CDR3: CASSLVTGNEKLFF

D: -
V: TRBV7-8
size: -
J: TRBJ2-1
DNA: TGTGCCAGCAGCTTAGCCAGCGGAAGATACAATGAGCAGTTCTTC
CDR3: CASSLASGRYNEQFF

D: TRBD2
V: TRBV19
size: -
J: TRBJ2-5
DNA: TGTGCCAGTAGTATTGGGGGAGGGATGGTAGAGACCCAGTACTTC
CDR3: CASSIGGGMVETQYF

D: TRBD1
V: TRBV10-2
size: -
J: TRBJ1-4
DNA: TGCGCCAGCAGTGAGCCGGACAGGGGTGGTAATGAAAAACTGTTTTTT
CDR3: CASSEPDRGGNEKLFF

D: TRBD1
V: TRBV5-1
size: -
J: TRBJ2-1
DNA: TGCGCCAGCAGCTCTGGGACAGATTTCTACAATGAGCAGTTCTTC
CDR3: CASSSGTDFYNEQFF

D: -
V: TRBV6-6
size: -
J: TRBJ1-2
DNA: TGTGCCAGCAGAACCGGGACAAACTATGGCTACACCTTC
CDR3: CASRTGTNYGYTF

D: -
V: TRBV7-8
size: once
J: TRBJ1-5
DNA: TGTGCCAGCAGCTTAGTGGGCAGCAATCAGCCCCAGCATTTT
CDR3: CASSLVGSNQPQHF

D: -
V: TRBV15
size: -
J: TRBJ2-1
DNA: TGTGCCACCAGCAGAGATTCCGATGAGCAGTTCTTC
CDR3: CATSRDSDEQFF

D: TRBD2
V: TRBV2
size: -
J: TRBJ2-1
DNA: TGTGCCAGCAGTGAAAATTGGCCCGGGCTAGCGGTAACAGGAGAGCAGTTCTTC
CDR3: CASSENWPGLAVTGEQFF

D: TRBD1
V: TRBV30
size: few
J: TRBJ1-1
DNA: TGTGCCTCCGGACAGGGGAACACTGAAGCTTTCTTT
CDR3: CASGQGNTEAFF

D: TRBD2
V: TRBV28
size: -
J: TRBJ2-7
DNA: TGTGCCAGCAGTCTAGGGACTAGCGGGAGTGGGGAGCAGTACTTC
CDR3: CASSLGTSGSGEQYF

D: TRBD2
V: TRBV5-4
size: -
J: TRBJ2-2
DNA: TGTGCCAGCAGCCCGAGCGGGAGGCCCACCGGGGAGCTGTTTTTT
CDR3: CASSPSGRPTGELFF

D: -
V: TRBV19
size: few
J: TRBJ1-2
DNA: TGTGCCAGTAGTAAAGAAGGGGCGGCCTACGGCTACACCTTC
CDR3: CASSKEGAAYGYTF

D: -
V: TRBV27
size: -
J: TRBJ2-3
DNA: TGTGCCAGCAGTCCAACGAACTACCTCACAGATACGCAGTATTTT
CDR3: CASSPTNYLTDTQYF

D: TRBD1
V: TRBV5-4
size: -
J: TRBJ2-5
DNA: TGTGCCAGCAGTGCGGGACAGGGAAACCAAGAGACCCAGTACTTC
CDR3: CASSAGQGNQETQYF

D: -
V: TRBV7-9
size: -
J: TRBJ1-2
DNA: TGTGCCAGCAGCGGGGGGACGACTGGGTATGGCTACACCTTC
CDR3: CASSGGTTGYGYTF

D: TRBD1
V: TRBV28
size: -
J: TRBJ1-5
DNA: TGTGCCAGCAGTTTGTTCGTGGGACAGGCCTTCGATCAGCCCCAGCATTTT
CDR3: CASSLFVGQAFDQPQHF

D: TRBD1
V: TRBV10-1
size: few
J: TRBJ1-3
DNA: TGCGCCAGCAGTGACCACCGACTTACAGGGGTAAAGGCGAACACCATATATTTT
CDR3: CASSDHRLTGVKANTIYF

D: TRBD1
V: TRBV4-1
size: -
J: TRBJ2-2
DNA: TGCGCCAGCAGCGTCGGACAGGGGGGATTTTCCGGGGAGCTGTTTTTT
CDR3: CASSVGQGGFSGELFF

D: -
V: TRBV9
size: once
J: TRBJ2-5
DNA: TGTGCCAGCAGTGTAGCGAGCCAAGAAACCCAGTACTTC
CDR3: CASSVASQETQYF

D: -
V: TRBV7-9
size: -
J: TRBJ2-3
DNA: TGTTCCAGCAGCTTCGGTCCAGATACGCAGTATTTT
CDR3: CSSSFGPDTQYF

D: -
V: TRBV18
size: few
J: TRBJ1-3
DNA: TGTGCCAGCTCACCCCAGGGAAACACCATATATTTT
CDR3: CASSPQGNTIYF

D: TRBD2
V: TRBV5-8
size: -
J: TRBJ2-3
DNA: TGTGCCAGCAGCTCAACAGGGTGGGCTAGCGGGCCAGATACGCAGTATTTT
CDR3: CASSSTGWASGPDTQYF

D: TRBD2
V: TRBV2
size: -
J: TRBJ2-1
DNA: TGTGCCAGCAGTGGCCCGCTAGCGGGAAGCTCCTACAATGAGCAGTTCTTC
CDR3: CASSGPLAGSSYNEQFF

D: -
V: TRBV10-3
size: -
J: TRBJ1-5
DNA: TGTGCCATCAGTGACAGGGGAGAAAGGAGCAATCAGCCCCAGCATTTT
CDR3: CAISDRGERSNQPQHF

D: TRBD2
V: TRBV28
size: -
J: TRBJ2-3
DNA: TGTGCCAGCAGTTTGGCCGGGACTAGCGGGTTTACAGATACGCAGTATTTT
CDR3: CASSLAGTSGFTDTQYF

D: TRBD2
V: TRBV7-6
size: -
J: TRBJ2-6
DNA: TGTGCCAGCAGCTTAGAGCCTAGCGGAGTTGGGGCCAACGTCCTGACTTTC
CDR3: CASSLEPSGVGANVLTF

D: -
V: TRBV6-5
size: -
J: TRBJ2-1
DNA: TGTGCCAGCAGTTACAGGGGTGCTGAGCAGTTCTTC
CDR3: CASSYRGAEQFF

D: TRBD1
V: TRBV11-2
size: -
J: TRBJ1-1
DNA: TGTGCCAGCAGCTTCACCGGGACAGGGGGCACTGAAGCTTTCTTT
CDR3: CASSFTGTGGTEAFF

D: -
V: TRBV28
size: -
J: TRBJ1-2
DNA: TGTGCCAGCAGTTTAACGGGGGAGGCTTATGGCTACACCTTC
CDR3: CASSLTGEAYGYTF

D: -
V: TRBV19
size: -
J: TRBJ1-1
DNA: TGTGCCAGTAGTGCGGCGCCTGATGAAGCTTTCTTT
CDR3: CASSAAPDEAFF

D: -
V: TRBV7-9
size: -
J: TRBJ2-1
DNA: TGTGCCAGCAGCATGGGACAAAGCTCCTACAATGAGCAGTTCTTC
CDR3: CASSMGQSSYNEQFF

D: -
V: TRBV4-3
size: few
J: TRBJ2-2
DNA: TGCGCCAGCAGCCAAGCAGGCCGTATCGGGGAGCTGTTTTTT
CDR3: CASSQAGRIGELFF

D: -
V: TRBV28
size: -
J: TRBJ2-7
DNA: TGTGCCAGCATCCCAGGAGGAGGGCTCCCATCCTACGAGCAGTACTTC
CDR3: CASIPGGGLPSYEQYF

D: -
V: TRBV19
size: -
J: TRBJ2-1
DNA: TGTGCCAGTAGTATTAGGCGGGACGACAATGAGCAGTTCTTC
CDR3: CASSIRRDDNEQFF